The 29 T cell receptor beta chains listed next were all sequenced from one sample in a study of cytomegalovirus exposure and HLA in healthy donors. The primer mix had 60 Vbeta and 13 Jbeta primers. The table came from immunoSEQ multiplex PCR; TCRdb's copy has only in-frame clones and leaves some out. The profile shows 100,000 to 150,000 clones, approximately 79% of them singletons. Material for sequencing was PBMCs. These receptors were collected from a man aged 25-45 years in good health and CMV-seronegative.

The rearrangement uses TRBV18 and TRBJ2-1, with D possibly matching TRBD2 (6 bases). The CDR3 consists of 18 residues. CDR1 and CDR2 from the germline V gene are KGHSH and LQKENI. Trimming took 1 base from V and 0 from J, leaving 16 bases between them. The CDR3 sequence is CASSPLAGIRSSYNEQFF. The DNA of the CDR3 is TGTGCCAGCTCACCACTTGCGGGGATTAGGAGCTCCTACAATGAGCAGTTCTTC.

The rearrangement uses TRBV7-9 and TRBJ2-7, with 11 bases lining up with TRBD1. Germline loops: CDR1 SEHNR, CDR2 FQNEAQ (reference sequence). The trim removed 5 bases at V and 3 bases at J, leaving 6 bases unmatched. This CDR3 has 15 amino acids. CDR3 in amino acids: CASSAPDRGLYEQYF. The DNA for the CDR3 is TGTGCCAGCAGCGCGCCGGACAGGGGGCTCTACGAGCAGTACTTC.

In its sample, this clone was seen a few times. The rearrangement uses TRBV7-9 and TRBJ1-3; the D gene is possibly TRBD1 (6 bases). This CDR3 is 19 amino acids long. Between the trimmed V and J ends, which lost 4 bases and 3 bases, there was a span of 25 bases. The germline gives CDR1 SEHNR, CDR2 FQNEAQ (reference sequence). The CDR3 loop is CASSSSGTSFRRDGNTIYF. For the CDR3, the DNA is TGTGCCAGCAGCTCGTCCGGGACAAGCTTTCGCCGTGATGGAAACACCATATATTTT.

This clone was detected only a few times. The chain combines TRBV9 with TRBJ2-1; 7 nucleotides agree with TRBD1. J gave up 4 bases and V 2 bases, and 12 bases lay outside the gene matches. Germline-derived CDR1 and CDR2 are SGDLS and YYNGEE. The CDR3 covers 17 residues. For the CDR3, the DNA is TGTGCCAGCAGCGTTACCCCGCTTCGGGACAGTTACAATGAGCAGTTCTTC. It specifies CASSVTPLRDSYNEQFF.

This sequence joins TRBV2 and TRBJ1-1, with unresolved D. This CDR3 spans 14 amino acids. Trimming removed 1 base from V and 5 bases from J, with 11 bases in between. Germline-derived CDR1 and CDR2 are SNHLY and FYNNEI. The chain's CDR3 is CASSEERSTTEAFF. The CDR3 region has the DNA TGTGCCAGCAGTGAAGAGAGGTCCACTACTGAAGCTTTCTTT. The full variable domain, its missing parts supplied by reference TRBV2 and TRBJ1-1, is EPEVTQTPSHQVTQMGQEVILRCVPISNHLYFYWYRQILGQKVEFLVSFYNNEISEKSEIFDDQFSVERPDGSNFTLKIRSTKLEDSAMYFCASSEERSTTEAFFGQGTRLTVV.

The chain has TRBV19 and TRBJ2-1; D gene ambiguous. The V end lost 5 bases, the J end lost 0 bases, and 5 bases lay between the germline ends. This CDR3 has 13 amino acids. Germline V gene data show CDR1 as LNHDA and CDR2 as SQIVND (reference sequence). The DNA for the CDR3 is TGTGCCAGTAGTCCAGTCTCCTACAATGAGCAGTTCTTC. Amino acids: CASSPVSYNEQFF. Full variable domain (outside the CDR3, taken from reference TRBV19 and TRBJ2-1): DGGITQSPKYLFRKEGQNVTLSCEQNLNHDAMYWYRQDPGQGLRLIYYSQIVNDFQKGDIAEGYSVSREKKESFPLTVTSAQKNPTAFYLCASSPVSYNEQFFGPGTRLTVL.

This clone appeared once. The chain carries TRBV7-8 and TRBJ1-6; 8 nucleotides agree with TRBD1. The V gene end was trimmed by 1 base and the J gene end by 7 bases; junction bases not matched to a gene: 9. The germline V gene has CDR1 SGHVS and CDR2 FQNEAQ. CDR3 length equals 17 residues. DNA of the CDR3: TGTGCCAGCAGCTTAGGAGACAGGGGATCCTGGAATTCACCCCTCCACTTT. It encodes CASSLGDRGSWNSPLHF.

The chain is built from TRBV11-3 and TRBJ1-1; D perhaps matches TRBD1 (6 bases). Germline values: CDR1 SGHNT, CDR2 YENEEA. V was shortened by 5 bases and J by 6 bases, with 16 bases between the two germline ends. The CDR3 extends over 14 amino acids. CDR3 amino acids: CASSAFARGAEAFF. CDR3 bases: TGTGCCAGCAGCGCCTTCGCCAGGGGAGCTGAAGCTTTCTTT.

The V and J genes are TRBV4-2 and TRBJ1-2; 7 bases map to TRBD1. The CDR3 is 16 residues long. Trimming cost V 3 bases and J 3 bases; bases outside gene matches: 10. Germline V gene lookup returns CDR1 LGHNA and CDR2 YNFKEQ. CDR3 protein: CASSHNAGRGYYGYTF. The CDR3 DNA is TGTGCCAGCAGCCACAATGCGGGCAGGGGGTACTATGGCTACACCTTC.

The chain combines TRBV6-6 with TRBJ1-1; D gene ambiguous. The V end lost 6 bases, the J end lost 0 bases, and 8 bases lay between the germline ends. The CDR3 is 13 amino acids. Germline values: CDR1 MNHNY, CDR2 SVGAGI (reference sequence). The CDR3 coding sequence is TGTGCCAGCAGAATCTACCTGAACACTGAAGCTTTCTTT. It codes for CASRIYLNTEAFF.

The chain has TRBV5-4 and TRBJ2-7; 10 positions agree with TRBD2. After removal of 1 base from V and 5 bases from J, the junction contained 6 bases not matched to a gene. The CDR3 length is 15 residues. Germline values: CDR1 SGHNT, CDR2 YYREEE (reference sequence). The CDR3 nucleotides are TGTGCCAGCAGCTTGCTTAGCGGGGGGCAGGACGAGCAGTACTTC. The encoded protein is CASSLLSGGQDEQYF.

The rearrangement joins TRBV7-6 to TRBJ1-2, with D possibly being TRBD1 (6 bases). This CDR3 has 14 residues. V lost 5 bases to trimming and J lost 0 bases, with 10 bases between them. Germline lookup yields CDR1 SGHVS and CDR2 FNYEAQ. The CDR3 DNA reads TGTGCCAGCAGCCCCAGGGGAGCTAACTATGGCTACACCTTC. This encodes CASSPRGANYGYTF. The full variable domain, in which reference TRBV7-6 and TRBJ1-2 provide the parts outside the CDR3, is GAGVSQSPRYKVTKRGQDVALRCDPISGHVSLYWYRQALGQGPEFLTYFNYEAQQDKSGLPNDRFSAERPEGSISTLTIQRTEQRDSAMYRCASSPRGANYGYTFGSGTRLTVV.

The rearrangement uses TRBV6-5 and TRBJ1-2; 10 bases align to TRBD1. Germline V lookup: CDR1 MNHEY, CDR2 SVGAGI. Germline trimming cut 8 bases from V and 7 bases from J; bases unmatched to any gene: 7. The CDR3 consists of 13 residues. CDR3 sequence: CASGRGQGSGYTF. CDR3 sequence (DNA): TGTGCCAGCGGCCGGGGACAGGGGAGTGGCTACACCTTC.

The rearrangement joins TRBV5-4 to TRBJ2-1; D ambiguous. The germline V gene has CDR1 SGHNT and CDR2 YYREEE (reference sequence). The germline V and J ends were trimmed by 5 bases and 5 bases, with 11 bases remaining between them. The CDR3 totals 13 residues. The CDR3 bases are TGTGCCAGCAGTGGCCCGAACAACAATGAGCAGTTCTTC. It specifies CASSGPNNNEQFF.

J is TRBJ1-5 and V is TRBV21-1. TRBV21-1 is deemed a pseudogene. This CDR3 comprises 12 residues. This chain's CDR3 is CASRGEVRPQHF. The CDR3 coding sequence is TGTGCCAGCAGGGGGGAGGTGCGGCCCCAGCATTTT.

The chain combines TRBV6-1 with TRBJ1-5; maybe TRBD1 (6 bases). This CDR3 region has 18 residues. The ends were cut back, 1 base at V and 0 bases at J, with 16 bases in the middle. Germline V CDR1 and CDR2: MNHNS, SASEGT. CDR3 protein: CASSEGGTGFYSNQPQHF. CDR3 nucleotides: TGTGCCAGCAGTGAAGGGGGAACAGGGTTCTATAGCAATCAGCCCCAGCATTTT.

Comments on this clone: In the same sample, other DNA sequences code for this CDR3. This chain joins TRBV4-3 and TRBJ2-3, with TRBD2 identical over 11 bases. V shed 1 base, J shed 1 base, and the junction held 1 base outside the gene matches. The CDR3 loop spans 16 amino acids. Germline V gene sequence: CDR1 LGHNA, CDR2 YSLEER. The CDR3, as DNA: TGCGCCAGCAGCCAAGCTAGCGGGGGGCGCACAGATACGCAGTATTTT. Its protein is CASSQASGGRTDTQYF.

The V and J genes are TRBV18 and TRBJ1-1, with D unclear. Germline V gene data show CDR1 as KGHSH and CDR2 as LQKENI. V shed 5 bases and J shed 6 bases, with 10 bases lying between them. The length of the CDR3 is 12 residues. The CDR3 sequence: CASSEGTPEAFF. The CDR3 nucleotides are TGTGCCAGCTCAGAGGGTACCCCTGAAGCTTTCTTT.

This clone was observed a few times. The rearrangement links TRBV18 to TRBJ1-1, with TRBD1 as a possible D gene (5 bases). There are 15 residues in the CDR3. CDR1 KGHSH and CDR2 LQKENI come from the germline V gene. V was clipped by 3 bases and J by 1 base, with 12 bases between them. CDR3 sequence reads: CASSPRPDTNTEAFF. DNA of the CDR3: TGTGCCAGCTCACCCCGGCCGGACACGAACACTGAAGCTTTCTTT.

A few counts support this clone. This chain links TRBV4-1 with TRBJ1-2, with 7 nucleotides matching TRBD1. Germline V gene sequence: CDR1 MGHRA, CDR2 YSYEKL. V gave up 0 bases and J gave up 7 bases; unmatched junction bases: 8. The CDR3 covers 15 residues. The CDR3 sequence: CASSQELGQLLGYTF. DNA of the CDR3: TGCGCCAGCAGCCAAGAATTGGGACAGTTACTTGGCTACACCTTC.

The chain joins TRBV7-2 to TRBJ2-1; 9 nucleotides align to TRBD2. The CDR3 runs to 15 residues. The V gene's germline CDR1 is SGHTA and CDR2 FQGNSA. V lost 4 bases, J lost 1 base, and 2 bases stayed unmatched. The DNA for the CDR3 is TGTGCCAGCAGCTCAGCGGGGGGTTCCTACAATGAGCAGTTCTTC. Translation: CASSSAGGSYNEQFF.

The gene calls are TRBV29-1 and TRBJ1-1; D gene ambiguous. Trimming cost V 5 bases and J 0 bases, with 7 bases left between them. The CDR3 loop spans 12 amino acids. Germline V gives CDR1 SQVTM, CDR2 ANQGSEA. The chain's CDR3 is CSVTSMNTEAFF. The CDR3 nucleotides read TGCAGCGTTACTAGCATGAACACTGAAGCTTTCTTT. Full variable domain (missing parts from reference TRBV29-1 and TRBJ1-1): SAVISQKPSRDICQRGTSLTIQCQVDSQVTMMFWYRQQPGQSLTLIATANQGSEATYESGFVIDKFPISRPNLTFSTLTVSNMSPEDSSIYLCSVTSMNTEAFFGQGTRLTVV.

This clone came up once. V gene TRBV14 combines with J gene TRBJ1-2; unclear D gene. The CDR3 covers 13 residues. Germline assignment: CDR1 SGHDN and CDR2 FVKESK. Trimming took off 5 bases at V and 2 bases at J, with 9 bases between the two ends. The CDR3 loop reads CASSNIRNYGYTF. CDR3 nucleotide sequence: TGTGCCAGCAGCAACATAAGAAACTATGGCTACACCTTC.

The table lists this clone with a count of one. The J gene is TRBJ2-2, the V gene TRBV30; the match to TRBD1 covers 7 bases. The CDR3 has 16 amino acids. Germline V gene sequence: CDR1 GTSNPN, CDR2 SVGIG (reference sequence). V shed 0 bases, J shed 1 base, and the junction held 5 bases outside the gene matches. Here the CDR3 reads CAWSVQRTGNTGELFF. In DNA, the CDR3 is TGTGCCTGGAGTGTACAGCGGACAGGGAACACCGGGGAGCTGTTTTTT. Complete variable domain (other parts from reference TRBV30 and TRBJ2-2): SQTIHQWPATLVQPVGSPLSLECTVEGTSNPNLYWYRQAAGRGLQLLFYSVGIGQISSEVPQNLSASRPQDRQFILSSKKLLLSDSGFYLCAWSVQRTGNTGELFFGEGSRLTVL.

The chain uses TRBV5-1 and TRBJ2-5; tentatively, D is TRBD1 (5 bases). Between the trimmed V and J ends, which lost 5 bases and 3 bases, there was a span of 11 bases. The CDR3 extends over 13 amino acids. Germline assignment: CDR1 SGHRS and CDR2 YFSETQ. The CDR3 loop reads CASSSQGKETQYF. The CDR3 DNA is TGCGCCAGCAGTTCTCAGGGTAAAGAGACCCAGTACTTC.

V and J are TRBV25-1 and TRBJ2-5, with D maybe TRBD2 (5 bases). The germline V gene has CDR1 MGHDK and CDR2 SYGVNS. This CDR3 spans 15 amino acids. Between the trimmed V and J ends, which lost 6 bases and 0 bases, there was a span of 14 bases. The CDR3 DNA follows: TGTGCCAGCAGCCAGCCTAGAGGGCACCAAGAGACCCAGTACTTC. It translates to CASSQPRGHQETQYF.

The V and J genes are TRBV28 and TRBJ1-1; a weak D match, TRBD1 (5 bases). Trimming removed 2 bases from V and 1 base from J, with 5 bases in between. The CDR3 consists of 13 residues. Germline V gene data show CDR1 as MDHEN and CDR2 as SYDVKM. The CDR3 DNA reads as TGTGCCAGCAGTTTACAGGGGAACACTGAAGCTTTCTTT. This codes for CASSLQGNTEAFF. The full variable domain, rest sourced from reference TRBV28 and TRBJ1-1, is DVKVTQSSRYLVKRTGEKVFLECVQDMDHENMFWYRQDPGLGLRLIYFSYDVKMKEKGDIPEGYSVSREKKERFSLILESASTNQTSMYLCASSLQGNTEAFFGQGTRLTVV.

The chain couples TRBV2 to TRBJ2-5; TRBD2 matches 8 bases. V was pared by 4 bases and J by 5 bases, with 3 bases of the junction left unmatched. Germline lookup yields CDR1 SNHLY and CDR2 FYNNEI. The CDR3 runs 13 residues. DNA of the CDR3: TGTGCCAGCAGTGGTTCTAGCGGGGAGACCCAGTACTTC. It yields the protein CASSGSSGETQYF.

This clone has just a few counts. The chain employs TRBV30 and TRBJ1-1; D remains ambiguous. In germline, CDR1 is GTSNPN, CDR2 SVGIG (reference sequence). V dropped 3 bases and J dropped 7 bases, with 9 bases sitting between them. The CDR3 loop spans 11 amino acids. The CDR3 protein is CAWSPGGEAFF. Here the CDR3 DNA reads TGTGCCTGGAGCCCGGGAGGTGAAGCTTTCTTT. Based on the CDR3 plus reference TRBV30 and TRBJ1-1, the full variable domain is SQTIHQWPATLVQPVGSPLSLECTVEGTSNPNLYWYRQAAGRGLQLLFYSVGIGQISSEVPQNLSASRPQDRQFILSSKKLLLSDSGFYLCAWSPGGEAFFGQGTRLTVV.